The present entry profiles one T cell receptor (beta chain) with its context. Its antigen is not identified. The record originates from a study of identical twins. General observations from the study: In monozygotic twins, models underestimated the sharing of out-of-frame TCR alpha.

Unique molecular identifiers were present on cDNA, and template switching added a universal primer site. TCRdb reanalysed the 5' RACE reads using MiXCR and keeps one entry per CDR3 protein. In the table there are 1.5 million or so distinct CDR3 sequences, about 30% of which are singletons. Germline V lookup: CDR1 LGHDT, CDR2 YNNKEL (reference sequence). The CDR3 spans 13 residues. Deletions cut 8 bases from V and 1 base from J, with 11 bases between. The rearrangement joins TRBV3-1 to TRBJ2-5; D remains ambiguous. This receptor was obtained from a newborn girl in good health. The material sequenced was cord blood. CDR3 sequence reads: CASLLLSQETQYF. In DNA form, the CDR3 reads TGTGCCAGCCTGCTACTGAGCCAAGAGACCCAGTACTTC.